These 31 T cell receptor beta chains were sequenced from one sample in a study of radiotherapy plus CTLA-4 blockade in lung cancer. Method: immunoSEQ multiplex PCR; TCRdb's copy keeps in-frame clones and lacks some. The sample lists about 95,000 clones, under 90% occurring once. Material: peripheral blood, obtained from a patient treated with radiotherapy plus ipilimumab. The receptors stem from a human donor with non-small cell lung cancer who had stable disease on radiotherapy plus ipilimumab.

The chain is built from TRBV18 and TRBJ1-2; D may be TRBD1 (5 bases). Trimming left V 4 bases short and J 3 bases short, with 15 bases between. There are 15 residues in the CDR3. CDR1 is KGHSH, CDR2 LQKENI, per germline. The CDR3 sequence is CASSRNSRGDYGYTF. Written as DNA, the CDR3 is TGTGCCAGCTCACGGAACAGCCGAGGGGACTATGGCTACACCTTC.

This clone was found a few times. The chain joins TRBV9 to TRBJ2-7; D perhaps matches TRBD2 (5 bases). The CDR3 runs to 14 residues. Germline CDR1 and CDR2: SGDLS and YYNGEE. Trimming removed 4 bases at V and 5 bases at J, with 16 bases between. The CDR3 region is CASSLDGMRDEQYF. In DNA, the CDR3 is TGTGCCAGCAGCCTGGACGGGATGAGGGACGAGCAGTACTTC.

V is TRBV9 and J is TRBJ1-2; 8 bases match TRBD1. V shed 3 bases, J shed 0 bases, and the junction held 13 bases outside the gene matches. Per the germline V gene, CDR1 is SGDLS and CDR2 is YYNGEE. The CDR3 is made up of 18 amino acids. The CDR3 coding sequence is TGTGCCAGCAGCGGGATGGGGACAGGTCGCTCCACTAACTATGGCTACACCTTC. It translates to CASSGMGTGRSTNYGYTF.

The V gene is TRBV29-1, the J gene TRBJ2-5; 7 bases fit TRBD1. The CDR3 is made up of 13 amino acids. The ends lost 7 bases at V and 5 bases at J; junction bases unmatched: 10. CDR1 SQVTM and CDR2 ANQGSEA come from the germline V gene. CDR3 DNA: TGCAGCGCTACGACAGGGAATGGCGAGACCCAGTACTTC. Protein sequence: CSATTGNGETQYF. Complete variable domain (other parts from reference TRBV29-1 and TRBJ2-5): SAVISQKPSRDICQRGTSLTIQCQVDSQVTMMFWYRQQPGQSLTLIATANQGSEATYESGFVIDKFPISRPNLTFSTLTVSNMSPEDSSIYLCSATTGNGETQYFGPGTRLLVL.

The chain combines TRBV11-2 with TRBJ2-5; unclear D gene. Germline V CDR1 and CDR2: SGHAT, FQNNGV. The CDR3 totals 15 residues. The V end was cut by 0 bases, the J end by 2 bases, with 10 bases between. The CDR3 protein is CASSLDLVVQETQYF. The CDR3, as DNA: TGTGCCAGCAGCTTAGATCTGGTCGTTCAAGAGACCCAGTACTTC.

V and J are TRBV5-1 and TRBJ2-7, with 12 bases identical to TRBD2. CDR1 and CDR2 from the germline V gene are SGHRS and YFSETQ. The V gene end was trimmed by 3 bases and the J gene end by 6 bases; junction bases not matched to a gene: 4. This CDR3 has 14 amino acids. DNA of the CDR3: TGCGCCAGCAGCTCCGGACTAGCGGGAAGCGAGCAGTACTTC. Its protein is CASSSGLAGSEQYF.

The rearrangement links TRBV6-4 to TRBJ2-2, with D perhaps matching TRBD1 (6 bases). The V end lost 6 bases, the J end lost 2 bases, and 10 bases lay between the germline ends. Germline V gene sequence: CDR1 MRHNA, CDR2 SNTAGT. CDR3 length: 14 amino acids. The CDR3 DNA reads TGTGCCAGCAGCCCGGACAGAAACACCGGGGAGCTGTTTTTT. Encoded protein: CASSPDRNTGELFF.

The CDR3 DNA sequence: TGTGCCAGCAGTTTCGACAGGACAACTAATGAAAAACTGTTTTTT. Translated: CASSFDRTTNEKLFF. The chain links TRBV28 to TRBJ1-4; tentatively, D is TRBD1 (6 bases). Germline V lookup: CDR1 MDHEN, CDR2 SYDVKM. Trimming pared 3 bases from V and 0 bases from J, leaving 8 bases between. The CDR3 length is 15 residues.

CDR3 in amino acids: CASSLLQAPVKLFF. The CDR3 DNA reads as TGCGCCAGCAGCTTGTTACAGGCGCCGGTAAAACTGTTTTTT. V gene TRBV5-1 combines with J gene TRBJ1-4, with D possibly being TRBD1 (5 bases). Looked up from germline, CDR1 is SGHRS and CDR2 is YFSETQ. V lost 1 base and J lost 10, with 14 bases in between. This CDR3 region has 14 residues. The full variable domain, rest sourced from reference TRBV5-1 and TRBJ1-4, is KAGVTQTPRYLIKTRGQQVTLSCSPISGHRSVSWYQQTPGQGLQFLFEYFSETQRNKGNFPGRFSGRQFSNSRSEMNVSTLELGDSALYLCASSLLQAPVKLFFGSGTQLSVL.

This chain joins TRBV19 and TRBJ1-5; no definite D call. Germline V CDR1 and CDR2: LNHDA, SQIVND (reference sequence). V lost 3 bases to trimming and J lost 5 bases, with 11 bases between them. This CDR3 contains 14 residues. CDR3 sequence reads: CASSMVSLDQPQHF. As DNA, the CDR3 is TGTGCCAGTAGTATGGTCAGTCTAGATCAGCCCCAGCATTTT.

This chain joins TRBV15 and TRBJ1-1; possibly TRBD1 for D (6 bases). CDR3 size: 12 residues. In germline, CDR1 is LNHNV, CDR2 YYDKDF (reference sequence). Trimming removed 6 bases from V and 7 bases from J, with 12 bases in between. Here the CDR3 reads CATSRKGGEAFF. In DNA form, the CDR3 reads TGTGCCACCAGTCGGAAAGGGGGTGAAGCTTTCTTT.

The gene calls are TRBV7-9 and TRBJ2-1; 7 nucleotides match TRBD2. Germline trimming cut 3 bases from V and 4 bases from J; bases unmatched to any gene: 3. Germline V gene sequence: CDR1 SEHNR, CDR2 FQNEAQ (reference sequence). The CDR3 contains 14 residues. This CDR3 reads CASSFGAGYNEQFF. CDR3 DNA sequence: TGTGCCAGCAGCTTCGGAGCGGGGTACAATGAGCAGTTCTTC.

The CDR3 coding sequence is TGTGCCAGCACACGGGCAGGGGTTGACGGGGCCAACGTCCTGACTTTC. This translates into CASTRAGVDGANVLTF. This chain connects TRBV5-4 to TRBJ2-6; TRBD1 is a possible D gene (6 bases). V lost 6 bases to trimming and J lost 4 bases, with 17 bases between them. Germline CDR1 reads SGHNT; CDR2 reads YYREEE (reference sequence). The CDR3 has 16 amino acids.

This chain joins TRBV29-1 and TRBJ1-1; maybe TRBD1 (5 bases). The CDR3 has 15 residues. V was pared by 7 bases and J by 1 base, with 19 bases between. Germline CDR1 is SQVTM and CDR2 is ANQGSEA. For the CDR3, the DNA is TGCAGCGCCGCTCCTGCCCCGGGGGAGAACACTGAAGCTTTCTTT. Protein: CSAAPAPGENTEAFF. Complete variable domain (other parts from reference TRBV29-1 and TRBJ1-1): SAVISQKPSRDICQRGTSLTIQCQVDSQVTMMFWYRQQPGQSLTLIATANQGSEATYESGFVIDKFPISRPNLTFSTLTVSNMSPEDSSIYLCSAAPAPGENTEAFFGQGTRLTVV.

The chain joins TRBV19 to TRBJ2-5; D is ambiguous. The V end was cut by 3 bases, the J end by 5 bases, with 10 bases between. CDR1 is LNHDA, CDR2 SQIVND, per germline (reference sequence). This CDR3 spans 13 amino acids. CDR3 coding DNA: TGTGCCAGTAGTATGGGCGGCCAGGAGACCCAGTACTTC. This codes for CASSMGGQETQYF.

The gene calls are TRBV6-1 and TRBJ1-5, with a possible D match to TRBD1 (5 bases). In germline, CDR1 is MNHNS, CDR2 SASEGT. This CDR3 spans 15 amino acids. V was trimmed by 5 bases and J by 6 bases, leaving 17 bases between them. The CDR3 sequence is CASSLQGVGVQPQHF. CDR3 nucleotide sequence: TGTGCCAGCAGTCTCCAAGGGGTGGGCGTTCAGCCCCAGCATTTT.

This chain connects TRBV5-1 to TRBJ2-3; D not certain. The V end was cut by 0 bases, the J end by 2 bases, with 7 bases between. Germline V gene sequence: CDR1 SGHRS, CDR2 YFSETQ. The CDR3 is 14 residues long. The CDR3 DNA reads TGCGCCAGCAGCTTGGCTGGGCCCACAGATACGCAGTATTTT. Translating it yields CASSLAGPTDTQYF.

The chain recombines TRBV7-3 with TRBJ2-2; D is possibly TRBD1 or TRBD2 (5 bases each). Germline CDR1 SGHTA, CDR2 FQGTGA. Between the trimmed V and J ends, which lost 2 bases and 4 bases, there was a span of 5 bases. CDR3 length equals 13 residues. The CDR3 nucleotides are TGTGCCAGCAGCTTAGGGGGCACCGGGGAGCTGTTTTTT. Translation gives CASSLGGTGELFF.

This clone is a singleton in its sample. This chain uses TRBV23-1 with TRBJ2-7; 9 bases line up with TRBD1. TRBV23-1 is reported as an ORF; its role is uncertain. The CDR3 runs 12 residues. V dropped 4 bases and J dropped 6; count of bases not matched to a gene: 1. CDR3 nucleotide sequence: TGCGCCAGCAGTCCGACAGGGGGCGAGCAGTACTTC. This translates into CASSPTGGEQYF.

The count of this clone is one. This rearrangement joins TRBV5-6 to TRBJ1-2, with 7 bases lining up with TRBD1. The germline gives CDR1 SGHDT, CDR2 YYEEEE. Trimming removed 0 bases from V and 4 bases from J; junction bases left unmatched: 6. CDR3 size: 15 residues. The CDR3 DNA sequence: TGTGCCAGCAGCTTGGGGCCACAGGGGATCTATGGCTACACCTTC. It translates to CASSLGPQGIYGYTF.

As DNA, the CDR3 is TGTGCCTGGAATGGACAACTGAACACTGAAGCTTTCTTT. Translation: CAWNGQLNTEAFF. This rearrangement joins TRBV30 to TRBJ1-1, with a possible D match to TRBD1 (5 bases). The germline V gene encodes CDR1 GTSNPN and CDR2 SVGIG (reference sequence). The CDR3 totals 13 residues. Deletions cut 4 bases from V and 0 bases from J, with 9 bases between. The whole variable domain, filled in from reference TRBV30 and TRBJ1-1, reads SQTIHQWPATLVQPVGSPLSLECTVEGTSNPNLYWYRQAAGRGLQLLFYSVGIGQISSEVPQNLSASRPQDRQFILSSKKLLLSDSGFYLCAWNGQLNTEAFFGQGTRLTVV.

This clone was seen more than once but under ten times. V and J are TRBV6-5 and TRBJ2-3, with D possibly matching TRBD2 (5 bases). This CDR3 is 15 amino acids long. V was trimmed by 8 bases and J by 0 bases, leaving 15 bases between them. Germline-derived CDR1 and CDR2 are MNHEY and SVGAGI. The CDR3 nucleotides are TGTGCCAGCGTGCGGGTCCAAGTAAGCACAGATACGCAGTATTTT. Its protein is CASVRVQVSTDTQYF.

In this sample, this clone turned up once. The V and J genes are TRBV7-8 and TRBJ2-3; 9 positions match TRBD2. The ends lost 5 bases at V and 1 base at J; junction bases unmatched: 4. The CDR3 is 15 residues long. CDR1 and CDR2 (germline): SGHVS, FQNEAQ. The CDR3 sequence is CASSTASGGTDTQYF. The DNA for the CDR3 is TGTGCCAGCAGCACCGCTAGCGGGGGCACAGATACGCAGTATTTT. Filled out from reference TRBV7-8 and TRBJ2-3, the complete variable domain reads GAGVSQSPRYKVAKRGQDVALRCDPISGHVSLFWYQQALGQGPEFLTYFQNEAQLDKSGLPSDRFFAERPEGSVSTLKIQRTQQEDSAVYLCASSTASGGTDTQYFGPGTRLTVL.

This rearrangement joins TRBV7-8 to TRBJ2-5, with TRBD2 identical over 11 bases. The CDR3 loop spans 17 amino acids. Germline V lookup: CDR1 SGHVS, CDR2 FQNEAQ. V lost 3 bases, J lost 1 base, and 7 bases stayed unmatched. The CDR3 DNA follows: TGTGCCAGCAGCTTCTCTCTAGCGGGAGGCGGCCAAGAGACCCAGTACTTC. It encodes CASSFSLAGGGQETQYF.

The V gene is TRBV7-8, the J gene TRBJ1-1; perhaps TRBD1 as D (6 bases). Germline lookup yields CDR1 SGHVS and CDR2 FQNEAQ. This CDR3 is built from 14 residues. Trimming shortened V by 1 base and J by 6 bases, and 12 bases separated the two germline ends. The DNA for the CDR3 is TGTGCCAGCAGCTTAGTGTCGGGGGCCTCTGAAGCTTTCTTT. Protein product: CASSLVSGASEAFF.

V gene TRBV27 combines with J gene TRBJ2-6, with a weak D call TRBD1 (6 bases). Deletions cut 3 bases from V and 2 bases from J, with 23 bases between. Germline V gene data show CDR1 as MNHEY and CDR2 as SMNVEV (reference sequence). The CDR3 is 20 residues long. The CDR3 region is CASSFGSFPQGETGANVLTF. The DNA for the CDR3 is TGTGCCAGCAGTTTTGGTTCTTTTCCACAGGGCGAAACTGGGGCCAACGTCCTGACTTTC.

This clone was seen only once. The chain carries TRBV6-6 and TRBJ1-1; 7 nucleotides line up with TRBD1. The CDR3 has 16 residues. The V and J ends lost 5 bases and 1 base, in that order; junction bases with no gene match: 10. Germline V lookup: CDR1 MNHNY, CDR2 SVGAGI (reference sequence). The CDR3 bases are TGTGCCAGCAGTCCCCGAGGAGGGGGCGCGAACACTGAAGCTTTCTTT. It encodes CASSPRGGGANTEAFF.

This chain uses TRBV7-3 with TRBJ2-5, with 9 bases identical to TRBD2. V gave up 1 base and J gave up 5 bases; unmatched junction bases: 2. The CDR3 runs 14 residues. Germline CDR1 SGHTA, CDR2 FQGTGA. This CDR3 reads CASSLSGGEETQYF. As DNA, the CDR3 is TGTGCCAGCAGCTTAAGCGGGGGGGAGGAGACCCAGTACTTC.

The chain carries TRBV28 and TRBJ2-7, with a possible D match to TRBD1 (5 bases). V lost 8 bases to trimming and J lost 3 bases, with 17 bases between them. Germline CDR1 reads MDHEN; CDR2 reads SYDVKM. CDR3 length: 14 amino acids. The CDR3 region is CASRTRDRYYEQYF. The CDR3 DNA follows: TGTGCCAGCCGAACGCGCGACAGATACTACGAGCAGTACTTC. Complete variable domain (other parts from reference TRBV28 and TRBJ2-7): DVKVTQSSRYLVKRTGEKVFLECVQDMDHENMFWYRQDPGLGLRLIYFSYDVKMKEKGDIPEGYSVSREKKERFSLILESASTNQTSMYLCASRTRDRYYEQYFGPGTRLTVT.

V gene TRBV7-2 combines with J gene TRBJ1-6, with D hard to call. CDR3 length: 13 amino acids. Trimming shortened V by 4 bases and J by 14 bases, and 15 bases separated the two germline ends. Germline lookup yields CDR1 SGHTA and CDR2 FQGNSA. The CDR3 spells CASSSGYPLTLHF. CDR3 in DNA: TGTGCCAGCAGCTCCGGATATCCCCTCACCCTCCACTTT.

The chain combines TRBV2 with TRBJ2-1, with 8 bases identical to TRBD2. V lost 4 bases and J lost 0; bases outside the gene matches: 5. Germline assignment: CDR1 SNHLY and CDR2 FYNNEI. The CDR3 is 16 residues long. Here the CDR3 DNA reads TGTGCCAGCAGTGCGGGGGGGGGTATCTCCTACAATGAGCAGTTCTTC. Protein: CASSAGGGISYNEQFF.